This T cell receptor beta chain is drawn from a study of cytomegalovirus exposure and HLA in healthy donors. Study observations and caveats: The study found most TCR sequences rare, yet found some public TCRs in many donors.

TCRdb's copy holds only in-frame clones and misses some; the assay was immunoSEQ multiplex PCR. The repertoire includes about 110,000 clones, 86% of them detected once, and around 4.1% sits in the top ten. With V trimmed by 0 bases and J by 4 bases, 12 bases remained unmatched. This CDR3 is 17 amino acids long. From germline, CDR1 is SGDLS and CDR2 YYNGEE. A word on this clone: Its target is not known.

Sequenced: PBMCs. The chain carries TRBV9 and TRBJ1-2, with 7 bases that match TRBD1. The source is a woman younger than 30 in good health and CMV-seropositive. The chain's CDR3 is CASSVDGGTVSGYGYTF. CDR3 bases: TGTGCCAGCAGCGTAGATGGGGGGACAGTCTCCGGCTATGGCTACACCTTC.